This TCR beta chain was identified in a study of neurological immune-mediated disorders. Across the study: For the 35 or so multiple sclerosis patients, the disease was relapsing-remitting in 31 and secondary progressive in 3.

Synthesis of cDNA was accomplished via 5'RACE employing 10-nucleotide random UMIs. A single record per CDR3 protein comes from TCRdb applying MiXCR to the 5' RACE reads. The table includes roughly 60,000 distinct CDR3 sequences, under 5.5% detected once. This CDR3 spans 15 amino acids. The germline V gene has CDR1 LGHNA and CDR2 YSLEER. Trimming pared 0 bases from V and 9 bases from J, leaving 15 bases between. 2 million PBMCs stored at -80 C were the source of the unsorted libraries. At least ten counts were recorded for this clonotype. The V and J genes are TRBV4-3 and TRBJ1-5, with D possibly TRBD1 on 6 matching bases. The sample was PBMCs. The TCR sequence derives from a woman aged 45-65 years with multiple sclerosis. CDR3 nucleotides: TGCGCCAGCAGCCAAGATGCCAGGGGAGGATCGCCCCAGCATTTT. Translation gives CASSQDARGGSPQHF.